A selection of T cell receptor beta chains follows, all from one sample in a study of cytomegalovirus exposure and HLA in healthy donors. Produced via immunoSEQ multiplex PCR; TCRdb's table is partial and in-frame only. The data show more than 65,000 clones, 95% to 97% seen once. Input material: PBMCs. The receptors here all came from a woman under 30 in good health and CMV-seronegative. Both conserved end residues are part of each CDR3. The D gene is left open where the match is weak. Clone size is stated in some rows and not others, as once, few, many or a class when expanded.

j_call,clone_size,v_call,d_call,cdr3_nt,cdr3_aa
TRBJ2-1,.,TRBV10-1,TRBD1,TGCGCCAGCAGGGCCCGGACAGGGTTAAATGAGCAGTTCTTC,CASRARTGLNEQFF
TRBJ2-3,.,TRBV7-6,TRBD1,TGTGCCAGCAGCCATCTTGGGGGACAGGATACGCAGTATTTT,CASSHLGGQDTQYF
TRBJ2-2,.,TRBV5-1,TRBD2,TGCGCCAGCACAGGGAAGGCTAGCGGGAGGGCCGGTCGCACCGGGGAGCTGTTTTTT,CASTGKASGRAGRTGELFF
TRBJ1-1,.,TRBV5-1,.,TGCGCCAGCAGCTTGGGCTTTGGGGCAAACACTGAAGCTTTCTTT,CASSLGFGANTEAFF
TRBJ2-3,.,TRBV27,.,TGTGCCAGCAGTAAACAGGGCCCAGATACGCAGTATTTT,CASSKQGPDTQYF
TRBJ1-1,.,TRBV5-1,.,TGCGCCAGCACACTCTTACTCCGGGGAAACACTGAAGCTTTCTTT,CASTLLLRGNTEAFF
TRBJ2-7,.,TRBV15,.,TGTGCCACCAGCAGAACTATTTCCGAGCAGTACTTC,CATSRTISEQYF
TRBJ2-3,.,TRBV10-2,TRBD1,TGCGCCAGCAGTACACAGACAGGGCTCCGAACAGATACGCAGTATTTT,CASSTQTGLRTDTQYF
TRBJ2-7,.,TRBV28,TRBD2,TGTGCCAGCAGCGCCGGGACTAGCGGGAGGGCGAGCGAGCAGTACTTC,CASSAGTSGRASEQYF
TRBJ1-4,.,TRBV5-6,TRBD1,TGTGCCAGCAGCTTGCGGACAGGGTACGAAAAACTGTTTTTT,CASSLRTGYEKLFF
TRBJ2-1,.,TRBV14,TRBD1,TGTGCCAGCAGCCAAACCGAGACAGGGGGTAATGAGCAGTTCTTC,CASSQTETGGNEQFF
TRBJ1-1,once,TRBV15,.,TGTGCCACCAGCAGAGATGCGGGTGGGACTGAAGCTTTCTTT,CATSRDAGGTEAFF
TRBJ2-7,.,TRBV5-1,TRBD2,TGCGCCAGCAGCTCGGGGACTAGCGGGACGTACGAGCAGTACTTC,CASSSGTSGTYEQYF
TRBJ1-1,.,TRBV2,TRBD1,TGTGCCAGCAGTGACCCAGGGGGCACCAATGAAGCTTTCTTT,CASSDPGGTNEAFF
TRBJ2-7,.,TRBV7-9,TRBD1,TGTGCCAGCAGCTTAGATCGGGACAGTTCCCGACCCTTCTACGAGCAGTACTTC,CASSLDRDSSRPFYEQYF
TRBJ1-2,.,TRBV13,TRBD1,TGTGCCAGCAGCTCAAATGAGGGACAGATCTATGGCTACACCTTC,CASSSNEGQIYGYTF
TRBJ2-2,.,TRBV9,.,TGTGCCAGCAGCGCCCTAAAAGTAGGACAGAACACCGGGGAGCTGTTTTTT,CASSALKVGQNTGELFF
TRBJ2-3,.,TRBV7-9,TRBD2,TGTGCCAGCAGCTCTAGCGGTCCTTTTGAGACAGATACGCAGTATTTT,CASSSSGPFETDTQYF
TRBJ2-7,.,TRBV28,TRBD1,TGTGCCAGCAGTCCAGGACAGGGGGCAGACCTCTCCTACGAGCAGTACTTC,CASSPGQGADLSYEQYF
TRBJ2-2,.,TRBV6-5,.,TGTGCCAGCACCCTAGGCGCGAACACCGGGGAGCTGTTTTTT,CASTLGANTGELFF
TRBJ2-7,.,TRBV28,TRBD2,TGTGCCAGCAGTTTTCGGGGACTAGCGAATTACGAGCAGTACTTC,CASSFRGLANYEQYF
TRBJ1-3,.,TRBV6-6,.,TGTGCCAGCAGTTACTCATCTAGCTCTGGAAACACCATATATTTT,CASSYSSSSGNTIYF
TRBJ1-5,.,TRBV4-1,.,TGCGCCAGCAGCCCGGTCGGAGGCAGCAATCAGCCCCAGCATTTT,CASSPVGGSNQPQHF
TRBJ2-7,.,TRBV5-6,TRBD2,TGTGCCAGCACCCTGGGACTAGCTAGATACGAGCAGTACTTC,CASTLGLARYEQYF
TRBJ1-6,.,TRBV6-5,.,TGTGCCAGCAGTTACTCCGGGGGGCCCCAAAGGTTCGCCCTCCACTTT,CASSYSGGPQRFALHF
TRBJ2-7,.,TRBV9,.,TGTGCCAGCAGCGGGGGACACTCCCCGAACTACGAGCAGTACTTC,CASSGGHSPNYEQYF
TRBJ2-5,.,TRBV2,.,TGTGCCAGCAGTAATGCTTTCCTAAAAGAGACCCAGTACTTC,CASSNAFLKETQYF
TRBJ2-1,.,TRBV27,TRBD2,TGTGCCAGCAGGAATAGCGGGAGCACCTCCTACAATGAGCAGTTCTTC,CASRNSGSTSYNEQFF
TRBJ1-1,.,TRBV2,.,TGTGCCAGCAGTGAAGCCAGGTTGAACACTGAAGCTTTCTTT,CASSEARLNTEAFF
TRBJ2-1,.,TRBV5-1,TRBD2,TGCGCCAGCAGCTTGGCAAGCGGGAGGGCCCTGAATGAGCAGTTCTTC,CASSLASGRALNEQFF
TRBJ1-2,.,TRBV21-1,.,TGTGCCAGCAGCAAAGTAGGTAGGGACAGGGCCCTCTATGGCTACACCTTC,CASSKVGRDRALYGYTF
TRBJ2-7,.,TRBV27,.,TGTGCCAGCAGCCCCCTGGACTGGGCCAGAACTAGCTCCTACGAGCAGTACTTC,CASSPLDWARTSSYEQYF
TRBJ1-1,.,TRBV5-5,.,TGTGCCAGCAGCTACCTATCGCCTGAAGCTTTCTTT,CASSYLSPEAFF
TRBJ2-7,.,TRBV6-6,TRBD1,TGTGCCAGCAGCTACTGCCAGACAGGGGAATCCTACGAGCAGTACTTC,CASSYCQTGESYEQYF
TRBJ2-7,.,TRBV28,.,TGTGCCAGCAGTTTATTTAGGGGGTCAGACTACGAGCAGTACTTC,CASSLFRGSDYEQYF
TRBJ1-5,.,TRBV7-2,.,TGTGCCAGCAGCTCCGTCGGGCGGGAGCCCCAGCATTTT,CASSSVGREPQHF
TRBJ1-1,.,TRBV5-1,.,TGCGCCAGCAGCTTGATTTCAGGGGAGAACACTGAAGCTTTCTTT,CASSLISGENTEAFF
TRBJ2-2,.,TRBV18,.,TGTGCCAGCTCACCGTTGACAGCGAACACCGGGGAGCTGTTTTTT,CASSPLTANTGELFF
TRBJ2-5,.,TRBV4-1,.,TGCGCCAGCAGCCAAGAGAGTGGCAGCGTACAAGAGACCCAGTACTTC,CASSQESGSVQETQYF
TRBJ2-3,.,TRBV11-2,TRBD2,TGTGCCAGCAGCATAAACGGACTAGCGGACAACACAGATACGCAGTATTTT,CASSINGLADNTDTQYF